This note documents a single T cell receptor (beta chain) sequence. Its antigen remains unknown. Trimming cost V 9 bases and J 1 base, with 19 bases left between them. The CDR3 has 15 amino acids. Per the germline V gene, CDR1 is MNHNS and CDR2 is SASEGT. The entry originates in a study of blood T cells in healthy people across ages. In the study overall: Researchers report that template switching captured about one barcoded beta molecule per two T cells. Study outcomes and limitations: One million T cells yielded diversity estimates that were considered underestimates.

PBMCs, at least 7 million per sample, were isolated. Sample-barcoded 5' priming and a J-beta primer mix drove a second PCR of about 7 to 12 cycles. TCRdb fed the 5' RACE reads into MiXCR, producing one record per CDR3 protein. The sample contains roughly 730,000 distinct CDR3 sequences, more than 50% of which appear only once. The sample consisted of blood. This chain links TRBV6-1 with TRBJ2-7; D not certain. The origin of this receptor is a middle-aged man in good health. The CDR3 loop is CASSLTVALSYEQYF. CDR3 DNA sequence: TGTGCCAGTAGTCTTACCGTTGCTCTATCCTACGAGCAGTACTTC.